These T cell receptor beta chains were read from a single sample in a study of cytomegalovirus exposure and HLA in healthy donors. Assay: immunoSEQ multiplex PCR; the TCRdb copy retains only in-frame clones and omits some. The sample has about 95,000 clones, about three quarters seen once. The sequencing input was PBMCs. The receptor source for this set is a man aged 55 to 69 in good health and CMV-seronegative. CDR3s include the opening cysteine and the closing phenylalanine or tryptophan. The D gene is left open where the match is weak. Clone size appears in some rows only: once, few, many, or a class for an expanded clone.

clone_size: .
j_call: TRBJ2-7
d_call: TRBD1
v_call: TRBV2
cdr3_nt: TGTGCCAGCAGTAGGGACAGGGGTGCCTACGAGCAGTACTTC
cdr3_aa: CASSRDRGAYEQYF

clone_size: .
j_call: TRBJ1-1
d_call: TRBD1
v_call: TRBV19
cdr3_nt: TGTGCCAGTAGTATATTCCAGGGGGACACTGAAGCTTTCTTT
cdr3_aa: CASSIFQGDTEAFF

clone_size: .
j_call: TRBJ2-2
d_call: TRBD1
v_call: TRBV6-6
cdr3_nt: TGTGCCAGCAGGACAGGGAAGAACACCGGGGAGCTGTTTTTT
cdr3_aa: CASRTGKNTGELFF

clone_size: .
j_call: TRBJ1-4
d_call: TRBD1
v_call: TRBV7-9
cdr3_nt: TGTGCCAGCAGCGTAACAGGGGATAATGAAAAACTGTTTTTT
cdr3_aa: CASSVTGDNEKLFF

clone_size: few
j_call: TRBJ1-2
d_call: .
v_call: TRBV5-4
cdr3_nt: TGTGCCAGCAGCATCCAGGGGTATGGCTACACCTTC
cdr3_aa: CASSIQGYGYTF

clone_size: .
j_call: TRBJ1-2
d_call: .
v_call: TRBV27
cdr3_nt: TGTGCCAGCAGTTTACAGGGCTATGGCTACACCTTC
cdr3_aa: CASSLQGYGYTF

clone_size: .
j_call: TRBJ2-7
d_call: TRBD1
v_call: TRBV28
cdr3_nt: TGTGCCAGTAGGGGGCGCCCCTACGAGCAGTACTTC
cdr3_aa: CASRGRPYEQYF

clone_size: .
j_call: TRBJ1-1
d_call: .
v_call: TRBV2
cdr3_nt: TGTGCCGGCTCCGGGACACCGAACACTGAAGCTTTCTTT
cdr3_aa: CAGSGTPNTEAFF

clone_size: .
j_call: TRBJ1-5
d_call: .
v_call: TRBV20-1
cdr3_nt: TGCAGTGCCAAGGCGAAGGAGGAGCATTTT
cdr3_aa: CSAKAKEEHF

clone_size: .
j_call: TRBJ1-4
d_call: TRBD1
v_call: TRBV19
cdr3_nt: TGTGCCAGCCTGAAACAGGGGAATGAAAAACTGTTTTTT
cdr3_aa: CASLKQGNEKLFF

clone_size: .
j_call: TRBJ2-5
d_call: TRBD2
v_call: TRBV5-4
cdr3_nt: TGTGCCAGCAGCTTGGGAGATCTAGCGGGGGGTTTCGGAGAGACCCAGTACTTC
cdr3_aa: CASSLGDLAGGFGETQYF

clone_size: .
j_call: TRBJ1-1
d_call: .
v_call: TRBV6-1
cdr3_nt: TGTGCCAGCAGCGAGGGAGGGAACACTGAAGCTTTCTTT
cdr3_aa: CASSEGGNTEAFF

clone_size: .
j_call: TRBJ1-6
d_call: .
v_call: TRBV18
cdr3_nt: TGTGCCAGCTCGGGGGGGGTCCGTTCACCCCTCCACTTT
cdr3_aa: CASSGGVRSPLHF

clone_size: few
j_call: TRBJ2-1
d_call: TRBD2
v_call: TRBV28
cdr3_nt: TGTGCCAGCAGCTTGACTAGCGATGAGCAGTTCTTC
cdr3_aa: CASSLTSDEQFF

clone_size: .
j_call: TRBJ2-7
d_call: TRBD2
v_call: TRBV13
cdr3_nt: TGTGCCAGCAGCTTGGGGACTAGCGGCTACGAGCAGTACTTC
cdr3_aa: CASSLGTSGYEQYF

clone_size: .
j_call: TRBJ1-1
d_call: TRBD1
v_call: TRBV28
cdr3_nt: TGTGCCAGCAGTCCACAGGGGGAAGCTTTCTTT
cdr3_aa: CASSPQGEAFF

clone_size: .
j_call: TRBJ1-1
d_call: TRBD1
v_call: TRBV19
cdr3_nt: TGTGCCAGCAGGACAGGGAGGGACACTGAAGCTTTCTTT
cdr3_aa: CASRTGRDTEAFF

clone_size: .
j_call: TRBJ2-3
d_call: .
v_call: TRBV11-2
cdr3_nt: TGTGCCAGCACCAGAGGCGGCACTAGCACAGATACGCAGTATTTT
cdr3_aa: CASTRGGTSTDTQYF

clone_size: .
j_call: TRBJ2-7
d_call: TRBD2
v_call: TRBV5-6
cdr3_nt: TGTGCCAGCAGCTCCCGGACTAGCGACTACGAGCAGTACTTC
cdr3_aa: CASSSRTSDYEQYF

clone_size: .
j_call: TRBJ2-5
d_call: .
v_call: TRBV6-1
cdr3_nt: TGTGCCAGCAGTGAACTTCGGGGTACCCCAGAGACCCAGTACTTC
cdr3_aa: CASSELRGTPETQYF

clone_size: .
j_call: TRBJ2-1
d_call: .
v_call: TRBV27
cdr3_nt: TGTGCCAGCAGTTTAATCCCAGCGGGCCCCTACAATGAGCAGTTCTTC
cdr3_aa: CASSLIPAGPYNEQFF

clone_size: .
j_call: TRBJ2-5
d_call: TRBD1
v_call: TRBV5-4
cdr3_nt: TGTGCCAGCAGCGACAGGGGGGTAGGGGAGACCCAGTACTTC
cdr3_aa: CASSDRGVGETQYF

clone_size: .
j_call: TRBJ2-5
d_call: TRBD2
v_call: TRBV7-2
cdr3_nt: TGTGCCAGCAGCTTAGTCGGGACTAGCGGGGGGGCTGAACAAGAGACCCAGTACTTC
cdr3_aa: CASSLVGTSGGAEQETQYF

clone_size: .
j_call: TRBJ2-3
d_call: .
v_call: TRBV10-1
cdr3_nt: TGCGCCAGCAGTGCCCTAGCAACAGATACGCAGTATTTT
cdr3_aa: CASSALATDTQYF

clone_size: few
j_call: TRBJ1-2
d_call: TRBD1
v_call: TRBV27
cdr3_nt: TGTGCCAGCAAAGAGGCCGTGACAGGGGGGATTGGCTACACCTTC
cdr3_aa: CASKEAVTGGIGYTF

clone_size: .
j_call: TRBJ2-5
d_call: .
v_call: TRBV18
cdr3_nt: TGTGCCAGCTCCTCGAGTGGGGCAGAGACCCAGTACTTC
cdr3_aa: CASSSSGAETQYF

clone_size: .
j_call: TRBJ1-5
d_call: .
v_call: TRBV5-1
cdr3_nt: TGCGCCAGCAGCTTGGACAACCATTTAAATCAGCCCCAGCATTTT
cdr3_aa: CASSLDNHLNQPQHF

clone_size: .
j_call: TRBJ2-5
d_call: .
v_call: TRBV9
cdr3_nt: TGTGCCAGCAGCGTAGGGGCAGGGGAACAAGAGACCCAGTACTTC
cdr3_aa: CASSVGAGEQETQYF

clone_size: once
j_call: TRBJ2-5
d_call: .
v_call: TRBV30
cdr3_nt: TGTGCCTGGAAGGTTCCCAGCACGGGGACCCAGTACTTC
cdr3_aa: CAWKVPSTGTQYF

clone_size: .
j_call: TRBJ1-3
d_call: .
v_call: TRBV5-4
cdr3_nt: TGTGCCAGCAGCTTGGACAGGCCAAGCTCTGGAAACACCATATATTTT
cdr3_aa: CASSLDRPSSGNTIYF

clone_size: few
j_call: TRBJ2-3
d_call: .
v_call: TRBV5-1
cdr3_nt: TGCGCCAGCAGCTTCACCCACAGAACTAGCACAGATACGCAGTATTTT
cdr3_aa: CASSFTHRTSTDTQYF

clone_size: .
j_call: TRBJ2-3
d_call: TRBD2
v_call: TRBV28
cdr3_nt: TGTGCCAGCAGTCCCCAAAGCGGGAGCAGAACAGATACGCAGTATTTT
cdr3_aa: CASSPQSGSRTDTQYF

clone_size: few
j_call: TRBJ2-2
d_call: TRBD2
v_call: TRBV27
cdr3_nt: TGTGCCAGCAGTTTTGGGGGGGTCACCGGGGAGCTGTTTTTT
cdr3_aa: CASSFGGVTGELFF

clone_size: .
j_call: TRBJ2-7
d_call: .
v_call: TRBV11-2
cdr3_nt: TGTGCCAGCAGCTCCTGGCAACAGGGCGTAGGGGAGCAGTACTTC
cdr3_aa: CASSSWQQGVGEQYF

clone_size: .
j_call: TRBJ1-2
d_call: .
v_call: TRBV30
cdr3_nt: TGTGCCTGGAGTGTGTCGGACTATGGCTACACCTTC
cdr3_aa: CAWSVSDYGYTF

clone_size: .
j_call: TRBJ1-4
d_call: .
v_call: TRBV4-1
cdr3_nt: TGCGCCAGCAGTCGCGGGGCGGCGAATGAAAAACTGTTTTTT
cdr3_aa: CASSRGAANEKLFF

clone_size: .
j_call: TRBJ2-5
d_call: TRBD2
v_call: TRBV7-2
cdr3_nt: TGTGCCAGCAGCTTCGGACTAGCGGCCACGGGGACCCAGTACTTC
cdr3_aa: CASSFGLAATGTQYF